The rows below give T cell receptor beta chains drawn from one sample of a study of neurological immune-mediated disorders. Each CDR3 protein gets one entry after TCRdb re-called the 5' RACE reads with MiXCR. The data show 87,000 or so distinct CDR3 sequences, with 3.5% seen just once and 5% to 6.5% held by the top ten. The source material was PBMCs. These TCRs come from a woman aged 18-35 years with multiple sclerosis. Both conserved end residues are part of each CDR3. D genes are given only for firm matches. Clone size is not always given. Where it is, it says once, few, many or a class for expanded clones.

v_call	clone_size	d_call	j_call	cdr3_aa	cdr3_nt
TRBV5-1	many	NA	TRBJ1-1	CASSFRAGTEAFF	TGCGCCAGCAGCTTTAGGGCCGGCACTGAAGCTTTCTTT
TRBV7-9	many	TRBD2	TRBJ2-7	CASSLPGRAFEQYF	TGTGCCAGCAGCTTACCCGGGAGGGCCTTCGAGCAGTACTTC
TRBV20-1	NA	NA	TRBJ2-7	CSAADRDFSGYEQYF	TGCAGTGCTGCTGACCGGGACTTCAGTGGGTACGAGCAGTACTTC
TRBV12-3/TRBV12-4	many	NA	TRBJ1-2	CASSITPGRGYGYTF	TGTGCCAGCAGCATAACCCCAGGGAGGGGTTATGGCTACACCTTC
TRBV7-9	many	TRBD1	TRBJ2-3	CASSWTRGRGTDTQYF	TGTGCCAGCAGCTGGACCAGGGGGCGCGGGACAGATACGCAGTATTTT
TRBV20-1	many	TRBD1	TRBJ1-2	CSATGQGAHGYTF	TGCAGTGCGACGGGACAGGGGGCACATGGCTACACCTTC
TRBV5-1	many	NA	TRBJ2-6	CASSFPVSGANVLTF	TGCGCCAGCAGCTTCCCCGTGTCTGGGGCCAACGTCCTGACTTTC
TRBV20-1	many	TRBD2	TRBJ2-1	CSASNPLAGVLGAYNEQFF	TGCAGTGCTAGCAATCCTCTAGCGGGGGTTCTAGGAGCCTACAATGAGCAGTTCTTC
TRBV7-8	many	TRBD1	TRBJ2-7	CASRSRDSEGYEQYF	TGTGCCAGCAGGTCAAGGGACAGCGAGGGGTACGAGCAGTACTTC
TRBV20-1	many	NA	TRBJ1-1	CSARVQVWAFF	TGCAGTGCTAGGGTTCAGGTGTGGGCTTTCTTT
TRBV20-1	many	TRBD1	TRBJ2-7	CSARTGVSYEQYF	TGCAGTGCTAGGACAGGGGTCTCCTACGAGCAGTACTTC
TRBV11-2	many	NA	TRBJ1-2	CASSLQAGGVTGYTF	TGTGCCAGCAGCCTACAGGCGGGGGGGGTAACCGGCTACACCTTC
TRBV7-9	many	NA	TRBJ2-5	CASSLMETQYF	TGTGCCAGCAGCTTAATGGAGACCCAGTACTTC
TRBV20-1	many	TRBD2	TRBJ2-2	CSAKGLANPNTGELFF	TGCAGTGCAAAGGGACTAGCGAATCCGAACACCGGGGAGCTGTTTTTT
TRBV20-1	many	TRBD1	TRBJ1-5	CSARVDRDQPQHF	TGCAGTGCTAGGGTGGACAGGGATCAGCCCCAGCATTTT
TRBV28	NA	TRBD1	TRBJ2-1	CASSRRDRVINEQFF	TGTGCCAGCAGTCGCCGGGACAGGGTAATCAATGAGCAGTTCTTC
TRBV20-1	many	TRBD1	TRBJ2-2	CSARTGGLRELFF	TGCAGTGCTCGGACAGGGGGCCTCAGGGAGCTGTTTTTT
TRBV6-1	many	NA	TRBJ2-7	CASRDSYEQYF	TGTGCCAGCAGGGATAGCTACGAGCAGTACTTC
TRBV6-5	few	NA	TRBJ2-3	CASSYSRFLSTDTQYF	TGTGCCAGCAGTTACTCCAGATTCCTTAGCACAGATACGCAGTATTTT
TRBV7-2	many	TRBD2	TRBJ2-1	CASSLGLAGAIEQFF	TGTGCCAGCAGCTTAGGACTAGCGGGAGCTATTGAGCAGTTCTTC
TRBV7-2	few	NA	TRBJ2-3	CASSLKAAERDTQYF	TGTGCCAGCAGCTTAAAGGCGGCAGAACGAGATACGCAGTATTTT
TRBV20-1	many	NA	TRBJ2-2	CSIRASPTGELFF	TGCAGTATCCGGGCTAGCCCCACCGGGGAGCTGTTTTTT
TRBV10-3	many	TRBD2	TRBJ2-7	CAISGRLAGAEQYF	TGTGCCATCAGTGGCAGACTAGCGGGAGCCGAGCAGTACTTC
TRBV12-3/TRBV12-4	many	NA	TRBJ2-1	CASSPTLGGEQFF	TGTGCCAGCAGCCCCACCTTGGGCGGCGAGCAGTTCTTC
TRBV4-1	many	TRBD1	TRBJ2-7	CASSQSSGQGAVEQYF	TGCGCCAGCAGCCAAAGTTCCGGACAGGGGGCTGTCGAGCAGTACTTC
TRBV21-1	many	NA	TRBJ2-5	CASSKDGGETQYF	TGTGCCAGCAGCAAAGATGGAGGAGAGACCCAGTACTTC
TRBV20-1	many	NA	TRBJ2-1	CSASPRGSSYNEQFF	TGCAGTGCTAGCCCTAGGGGAAGCTCCTACAATGAGCAGTTCTTC
TRBV15	many	NA	TRBJ2-5	CATSRVRQLYQETQYF	TGTGCCACCAGCAGAGTAAGGCAGCTCTACCAAGAGACCCAGTACTTC
TRBV10-2	NA	TRBD2	TRBJ2-3	CASNPGSGGHTDKQYF	TGCGCCAGCAACCCGGGGAGCGGGGGGCACACAGATAAGCAGTATTTT
TRBV29-1	many	TRBD2	TRBJ2-1	CSVEDLPAGADNEQFF	TGCAGCGTTGAAGATCTTCCAGCGGGGGCCGACAATGAGCAGTTCTTC
TRBV5-1	many	NA	TRBJ2-7	CASSLGGGDTYEQYF	TGCGCCAGCAGCTTGGGAGGAGGGGACACCTACGAGCAGTACTTC
TRBV30	many	TRBD1	TRBJ2-2	CAWSGMGQDTGELFF	TGTGCCTGGAGTGGGATGGGACAGGACACCGGGGAGCTGTTTTTT
TRBV5-4	many	NA	TRBJ2-7	CASSLAAAGGYEQYF	TGTGCCAGCAGCTTGGCCGCAGCAGGAGGCTACGAGCAGTACTTC
TRBV20-1	many	NA	TRBJ2-5	CSASAKGETQYF	TGCAGTGCTAGCGCTAAAGGGGAGACCCAGTACTTC
TRBV28	many	NA	TRBJ1-5	CASSLILGGAQPQHF	TGTGCCAGCAGTTTAATTTTAGGGGGGGCTCAGCCCCAGCATTTT
TRBV12-3/TRBV12-4	many	NA	TRBJ1-2	CASSPTKTGQSYGYTF	TGTGCCAGCAGTCCTACCAAGACAGGCCAATCCTATGGCTACACCTTC
TRBV9	many	NA	TRBJ1-1	CASSAGVGNTEAFF	TGTGCCAGCAGCGCGGGGGTAGGGAACACTGAAGCTTTCTTT
TRBV29-1	many	TRBD2	TRBJ2-7	CSVFLAGGEQYF	TGCAGCGTTTTTCTAGCGGGGGGTGAGCAGTACTTC
TRBV20-1	few	TRBD2	TRBJ2-1	CSARGGSGSWDEQFF	TGCAGTGCTAGAGGGGGCAGCGGGAGCTGGGATGAGCAGTTCTTC
TRBV5-6	many	NA	TRBJ2-7	CASRAGTTDEQYF	TGTGCCAGCAGGGCTGGTACAACGGACGAGCAGTACTTC
TRBV24-1	many	TRBD1	TRBJ2-7	CATSERTGVQYF	TGTGCCACCAGTGAGCGGACAGGGGTGCAGTACTTC
TRBV5-1	many	NA	TRBJ2-6	CASSLGVKGSGANVLTF	TGCGCCAGCAGCTTGGGGGTCAAGGGATCCGGGGCCAACGTCCTGACTTTC
TRBV18	many	NA	TRBJ1-5	CASSPGREALSNQPQHF	TGTGCCAGCTCACCCGGAAGGGAAGCTCTGAGCAATCAGCCCCAGCATTTT
TRBV27	many	TRBD1	TRBJ1-1	CASSSKPPGQRGEAFF	TGTGCCAGCAGTTCTAAACCGCCGGGACAGCGTGGCGAAGCTTTCTTT
TRBV2	many	NA	TRBJ2-1	CASGASTYNEQFF	TGTGCCAGCGGAGCCTCTACTTACAATGAGCAGTTCTTC
TRBV10-3	many	TRBD2	TRBJ2-1	CAISALAGGRDEQFF	TGTGCCATCAGTGCCCTAGCGGGAGGTAGGGATGAGCAGTTCTTC
TRBV28	many	TRBD1	TRBJ2-1	CASTGVGNEQFF	TGTGCCAGTACAGGGGTGGGCAATGAGCAGTTCTTC
TRBV20-1	NA	NA	TRBJ2-1	CSARRGNEQFF	TGCAGTGCTAGGAGGGGGAATGAGCAGTTCTTC
TRBV20-1	many	NA	TRBJ2-1	CSARDPGGYNEQFF	TGCAGTGCTAGAGATCCTGGGGGCTACAATGAGCAGTTCTTC
TRBV20-1	many	NA	TRBJ2-1	CSAEGGRHISYNEQFF	TGCAGTGCTGAAGGGGGGAGACACATCTCCTACAATGAGCAGTTCTTC
TRBV20-1	many	NA	TRBJ2-3	CSADNTGRAEDTQYF	TGCAGTGCTGATAATACAGGCCGCGCGGAAGATACGCAGTATTTT
TRBV2	many	NA	TRBJ2-3	CASSVDTVPDTQYF	TGTGCCAGCAGTGTGGACACGGTGCCAGATACGCAGTATTTT
TRBV7-8	many	NA	TRBJ2-2	CASSLFRAGELFF	TGTGCCAGCAGCTTATTCCGGGCCGGGGAGCTGTTTTTT